This record covers a single T cell receptor beta chain. Unmatched junction bases numbered 5, after V lost 3 bases and J lost 7 bases. The CDR3 runs 15 residues. Germline CDR1 and CDR2: SEHNR and FQNEAQ (reference sequence). This record comes from a study of shared clonotypes between healthy human individuals. Assay: immunoSEQ multiplex PCR; the TCRdb copy retains only in-frame clones and omits some. Of some 1.4 million clones listed, roughly 95% were seen once; the top ten hold 0.95% to 1.5%. This TCR came from a young man in good health. Sequencing used naive CD4+ T cells sorted from blood. The subset here: CD45RA+ positively selected. The chain uses TRBV7-9 and TRBJ2-1; 11 bases are shared with TRBD2. CDR3 sequence (DNA): TGTGCCAGCAGCTTCGCGGCTAGCGGGAGGAATGAGCAGTTCTTC. This translates into CASSFAASGRNEQFF.